This T cell receptor (beta chain) was retrieved from a study of blood T cell repertoires in COVID-19. Study members were between roughly 18 and 89 years old and lived in 20 to 25 US regions. Membership in each cohort depended on participant-reported clinical history. Two negative PCRs, clearance, or symptom resolution were required of recovered Cohort 3 donors. Methods used by the authors: It was from reference gene primer amplification that nucleated cell counts were estimated. Libraries were prepared by immunoSEQ multiplex PCR; TCRdb keeps only in-frame clonotypes and omits some of them. The V and J calls and clone size are taken from that table; D and trimming were inferred from the DNA. The table has roughly 180,000 clones, around 78% seen once; the top ten hold 4.4%. V lost 0 bases, J lost 3 bases, and 7 bases lay in between. CDR3 size: 14 residues. CDR1 is WNHNN, CDR2 SYGVQD, per germline (reference sequence).

Sequencing was carried out using PBMCs or T cells enriched from blood (not recorded which). The sequence derives from a woman between 50 and 59 years old who had recovered from COVID-19. The chain uses TRBV10-1 and TRBJ2-3, with D possibly being TRBD2 (5 bases). CDR3 DNA: TGCGCCAGCAGTGAGTCGACGGGGACAGATACGCAGTATTTT. Protein sequence: CASSESTGTDTQYF.